Below, one T cell receptor beta chain is given with its context. No antigen is known for it. No qualities accompany the bases; no much larger clone lies one base away. The data were obtained in a study of identical twins (dated by TCRdb to the mid-2010s). Regarding the research as a whole: To test whether fetal clonotypes persist, the study used deep sequencing on TCR alpha and beta repertoires from monozygotic twins, unrelated adults of various ages, and cord blood. To rule out contamination, replicate twin experiments were performed at different times with different library preparation protocols.

The junction shows trimming of 4 bases on V and 2 bases on J, plus 14 bases between the germline ends. The germline V gene gives CDR1 as ENHRY and CDR2 as SYGVKD. The CDR3 runs 16 residues from the cysteine to the phenylalanine. The only DNA kept is the CDR3, 48 bases in frame from the first base. Library creation used 5' RACE. Sequencing used an Illumina HiSeq 2000. A universal primer binding site was added through template switching, and the final cDNA carried a unique molecular identifier so that TCR cDNA molecules could be counted accurately. Specific primers in the conserved constant-segment region were used to synthesize first-strand cDNA for TCR alpha and beta chains. To control for contamination, each cDNA library was double barcoded with a SMART-Mk sample barcode plus Illumina barcodes. TruSeq adapter sequences and Illumina sample barcodes were added in two successive PCR steps. The TCR alpha and beta cDNA libraries were sequenced on the Illumina HiSeq platform using custom primers. The paper's data handling went like this. MiGEC processed the raw reads to extract unique molecular identifiers, while MiXCR was used to determine the CDR3 positions. Recombination models were inferred per individual with the repgenHMM and IGoR tools using an EM algorithm. The tcR package in R was used for shared clonotype analysis, with sharing normalized by the product of cloneset sizes. To study raw recombination without the effects of thymic and clonal selection, out-of-frame nonproductive sequences were analyzed. The public reads were quality trimmed at Q25 with fastp and then assembled into clones with MiXCR by TCRdb, keeping productive beta chains. CDR3 protein sequences are deduplicated, and each keeps its most common genes and DNA. For this entry, the V and J calls and clone size follow TCRdb and not the study's own pipeline. This sample holds about 430,000 distinct CDR3 sequences; roughly 20% were observed only once. The ten largest clones add up to around 12% of the sample.

Every donor in the study was a healthy Caucasian. The researchers also sequenced three unrelated adults who were not twins: a male aged 18 to 30, a male aged 50 to 59, and a female aged 50 to 59. Using Miltenyi CD45RO+ enrichment and human naive T-cell isolation kits, memory (CD45RO+) and naive T cells were isolated from PBMC. The investigation overall reported the following: Abundant cord blood beta clonotypes carried fewer insertions; young adult naive repertoires showed a weaker similar trend, while memory repertoires showed none. In beta out-of-frame sequences, excess twin sharing was weaker, because having fewer shared sequences lowered the signal-to-noise ratio. Invariant T cells such as MAIT and iNKT could partly confound zero-insertion analyses, although diverse VJ usage argued against such confounding for most clonotypes. Out-of-frame TCR alpha sharing in monozygotic twins was systematically underestimated by recombination models, whereas sharing between unrelated individuals was in agreement with the recombination models. Because the same donors could not be followed over many years, conclusions were based on cross-sectional statistical analysis. Out-of-frame TCR alpha sequences shared between twins showed an excess of low generation-probability sequences compared with coincidental sharing between unrelated individuals.

The clonotype originates from a man aged 45-65 years in good health. Sequenced sample: naive T cells sorted from blood. The cell subset or site tag for this specimen amounts to: cells isolated with a human naive T-cell isolation kit. The V gene is TRBV10-3 and the J gene is TRBJ2-2, with a weak D call of TRBD2 (6 bases match). The sequence in DNA is TGTGCCATCAGTGCAGTAGCGGAGACCAACACCGGGGAGCTGTTTTTT. This translates into CAISAVAETNTGELFF.